The T cell receptor beta chain under discussion was sequenced for a study of CD8+CD57+ T cells in acquired aplastic anemia (dated by TCRdb to 2016 to 2019). Some background on the complete study: DNA extracted from sorted CD4+ and CD8+ cells had a mean of approximately 3.4 ug, with a range of about 0.18 to 27.4 ug. CD8+CD57+ expansion was defined as a frequency above the mean frequency observed in healthy subjects. The paper's findings and limits, for the study overall: Around 28 CD8+ CDR3 sequences were found to be shared between patients and controls, but these sequences appeared to be highly expressed in patients and within the immunodominant clones of the patients. No significant difference in CD8+ Simpson's diversity was found between patients and healthy controls (P=0.060).

Profiling of TCR beta VDJ combinations and CDR3 sequences used genomic DNA as the template. An Illumina HiSeq 2000 was used for TCR repertoire sequencing. On the authors' methods: TRBV/TRBJ rearrangement plots, CDR3 size and DJ length profiles, and Simpson's diversity index were used to evaluate the repertoires. The most abundant DNA sequence in the deep sequencing data was defined as the immunodominant clone. CDR3 amino acid sequences were checked for sharing between subjects and were compared against published repertoires and the VDJdb database. TCRdb applied fastp at Q25 and MiXCR to the public reads, then kept only in-frame beta chains. Entries are consolidated by CDR3 protein sequence, retaining the most common genes and DNA. These V and J calls rely on TCRdb rather than the paper's analysis. The sample yields about 180,000 distinct CDR3 sequences; approximately 48% were counted once. The biggest ten clones account for 1.8% of the sample.

Expansion of CD8+CD57+ cells had been shown by flow cytometry in the patients chosen for sequencing. All patients had severe acquired aplastic anemia diagnosed by International Study of Aplastic Anemia and Agranulocytosis and Camitta criteria. No therapy had been received by the patients at the time of blood sampling. In the study, sorted CD4+ and CD8+ blood T cells from patients with severe aplastic anemia and from healthy subjects underwent deep sequencing of TCR repertoires. Patients were enrolled under clinicaltrials.gov protocols 00001620, 01623167, 00001397, 00071045, 00081523 and 00961064 in the USA. Ficoll-Paque density gradient centrifugation was used to isolate peripheral blood mononuclear cells. Before DNA was extracted, CD4+ and CD8+ T cells were sorted using either FACS or magnetic beads. Measured from the cysteine to the phenylalanine, the CDR3 is 15 residues long. Of the read, only the CDR3 DNA is kept; its 45 bases are in frame from base 1. According to the germline V gene, CDR1 reads SGHRS and CDR2 reads YFSETQ. Trimming removed 5 bases from V and 3 bases from J; the gene matches leave 7 bases unexplained.

This clonotype occurred many times. The specificity of this receptor is unknown. Within one base of it there is no much larger clone, and no base qualities were kept. Sequencing was performed on sorted CD4+, CD8+, or CD8+CD57+ T cells (not recorded which) from PBMCs. The rearrangement joined TRBV5-1 to TRBJ1-1, with TRBD1 identical over 10 junction bases. The clonotype comes from a human donor with aplastic anemia. The nucleotide sequence is given as TGCGCCAGCAGGACAGGGGGCTTGTCGGACACTGAAGCTTTCTTT. Its translation is CASRTGGLSDTEAFF.